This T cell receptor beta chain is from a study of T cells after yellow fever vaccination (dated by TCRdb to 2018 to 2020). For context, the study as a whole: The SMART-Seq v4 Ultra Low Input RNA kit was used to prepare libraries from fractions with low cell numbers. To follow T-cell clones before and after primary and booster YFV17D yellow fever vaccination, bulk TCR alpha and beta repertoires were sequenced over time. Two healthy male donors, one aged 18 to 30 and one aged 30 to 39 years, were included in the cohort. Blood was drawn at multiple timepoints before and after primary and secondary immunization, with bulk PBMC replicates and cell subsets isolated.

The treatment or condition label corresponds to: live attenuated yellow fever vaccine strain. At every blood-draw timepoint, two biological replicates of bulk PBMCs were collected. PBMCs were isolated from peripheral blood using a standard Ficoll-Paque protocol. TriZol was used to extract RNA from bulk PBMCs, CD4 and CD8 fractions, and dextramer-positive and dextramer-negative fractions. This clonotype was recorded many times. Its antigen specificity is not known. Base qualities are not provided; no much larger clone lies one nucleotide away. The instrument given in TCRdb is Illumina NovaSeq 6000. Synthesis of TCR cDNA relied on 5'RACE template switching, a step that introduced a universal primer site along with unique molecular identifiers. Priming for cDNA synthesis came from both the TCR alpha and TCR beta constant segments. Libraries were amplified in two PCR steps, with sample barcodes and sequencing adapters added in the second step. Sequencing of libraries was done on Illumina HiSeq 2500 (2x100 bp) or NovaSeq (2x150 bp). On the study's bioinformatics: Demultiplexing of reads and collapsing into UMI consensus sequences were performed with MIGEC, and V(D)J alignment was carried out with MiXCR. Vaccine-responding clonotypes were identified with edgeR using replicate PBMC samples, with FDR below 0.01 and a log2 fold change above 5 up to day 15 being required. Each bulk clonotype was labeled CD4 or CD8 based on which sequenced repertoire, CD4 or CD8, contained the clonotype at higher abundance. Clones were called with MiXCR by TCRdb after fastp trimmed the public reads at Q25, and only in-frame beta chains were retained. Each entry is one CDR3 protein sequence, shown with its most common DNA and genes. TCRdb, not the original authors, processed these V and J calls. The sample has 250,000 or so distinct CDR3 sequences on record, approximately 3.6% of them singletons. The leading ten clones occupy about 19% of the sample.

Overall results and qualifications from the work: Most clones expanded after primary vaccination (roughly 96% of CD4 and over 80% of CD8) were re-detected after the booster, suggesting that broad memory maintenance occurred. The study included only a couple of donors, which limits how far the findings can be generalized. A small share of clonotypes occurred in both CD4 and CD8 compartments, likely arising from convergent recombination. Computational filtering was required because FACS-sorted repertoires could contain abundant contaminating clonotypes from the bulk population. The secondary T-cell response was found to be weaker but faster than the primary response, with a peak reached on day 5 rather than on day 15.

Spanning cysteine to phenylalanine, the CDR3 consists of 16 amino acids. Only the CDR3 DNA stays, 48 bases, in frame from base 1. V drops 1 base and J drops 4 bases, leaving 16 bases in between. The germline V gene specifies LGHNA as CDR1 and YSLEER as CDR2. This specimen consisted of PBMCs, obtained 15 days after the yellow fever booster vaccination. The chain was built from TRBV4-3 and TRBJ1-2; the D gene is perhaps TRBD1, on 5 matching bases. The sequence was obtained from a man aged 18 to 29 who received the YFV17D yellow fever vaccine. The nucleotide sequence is TGCGCCAGCAGCCAAGGACCCCCGGGGGGAACCTATGGCTACACCTTC. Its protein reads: CASSQGPPGGTYGYTF.